The clone carrying this T cell receptor beta chain was counted between two and nine times. Its antigen is undetermined. The data were taken from a study of T cells after yellow fever vaccination. The wider study: Preparation used SMART-Seq v4 Ultra Low Input for the low-cell-number fractions. Whole-study results and caveats: Clonotype sharing between CD4 and CD8 compartments was small. Detected again after the booster were most primary-vaccination clones, at 95% to 97% CD4 and around 91% CD8.

Making TCR cDNA involved 5'RACE template switching, which added UMIs and a universal primer site. TCRdb recomputed calls from the 5' RACE reads with MiXCR, one row per CDR3 protein. This sample carries roughly 60,000 distinct CDR3 sequences, roughly 7.4% of them seen once, and the ten largest clones take around 44%. CDR1 SGHNT and CDR2 YYREEE come from the germline V gene (reference sequence). The CDR3 is 14 residues long. V lost 0 bases, J lost 6 bases, and 12 bases lay in between. This chain joins TRBV5-4 and TRBJ2-5; D call uncertain. The sequence came from a man between 18 and 35 years old who received the YFV17D yellow fever vaccine. Sequences were derived from CD8+ T cells sorted from PBMCs, sampled on the day of the first yellow fever vaccination. The DNA for the CDR3 is TGTGCCAGCAGCTTGGGATGGGGTACGAAGACCCAGTACTTC. Amino acids: CASSLGWGTKTQYF.